These 29 T cell receptor beta chains were all obtained from the same sample, sequenced in a study of response to subunit inactivated influenza vaccine. TCRdb passed the RT-PCR reads through MiXCR, listing each CDR3 protein once. This table has hundreds of thousands of distinct CDR3 sequences, approximately 14% appearing once. The sample in question was PBMCs from blood, obtained less than 13 days after vaccination. These receptors came from a man aged 50 to 59 who received an inactivated influenza vaccine.

Comment on this clonotype: A much larger clonotype is one base distant, so this may be a read error. The rearrangement links TRBV6-1 to TRBJ2-1; TRBD2 matches 11 bases. Trimming cost V 7 bases and J 10 bases; bases outside gene matches: 15. Per the germline V gene, CDR1 is MNHNS and CDR2 is SASEGT. The CDR3 is made up of 16 amino acids. Written as DNA, the CDR3 is TGTGCCAGCACCGAAAATAGCGGGAGGGCCAGCAAGGAGCAGTTCTTC. It encodes CASTENSGRASKEQFF.

This clonotype was counted between two and nine times. The gene calls are TRBV2 and TRBJ2-7; TRBD1 matches 8 bases. The germline V gene has CDR1 SNHLY and CDR2 FYNNEI. The CDR3 has 16 amino acids. V lost 7 bases, J lost 1 base, and 12 bases stayed unmatched. CDR3 protein: CASTDPGQVNSYEQYF. The CDR3 DNA is TGTGCCAGCACCGACCCGGGACAGGTCAATTCCTACGAGCAGTACTTC. Together with reference TRBV2 and TRBJ2-7, the CDR3 gives the full variable domain: EPEVTQTPSHQVTQMGQEVILRCVPISNHLYFYWYRQILGQKVEFLVSFYNNEISEKSEIFDDQFSVERPDGSNFTLKIRSTKLEDSAMYFCASTDPGQVNSYEQYFGPGTRLTVT.

This chain links TRBV2 with TRBJ1-1, with a tentative D call TRBD1 (5 bases). Germline CDR1 and CDR2: SNHLY and FYNNEI. This CDR3 spans 13 amino acids. Trimming shortened V by 6 bases and J by 1 base, and 9 bases separated the two germline ends. For the CDR3, the DNA is TGTGCCAGCAGACGGGGCGAGAACACTGAAGCTTTCTTT. Amino acids: CASRRGENTEAFF.

This clonotype has more than one count but fewer than ten. CDR3 region: CASSPYGSYYEQYF. CDR3 nucleotides: TGTGCCAGCAGTCCCTATGGGTCTTACTACGAGCAGTACTTC. V is TRBV28 and J is TRBJ2-7; D remains unclear. The CDR3 loop spans 14 amino acids. Germline V lookup: CDR1 MDHEN, CDR2 SYDVKM. V was pared by 5 bases and J by 3 bases, with 14 bases between.

This clonotype was detected a few times. The chain combines TRBV21-1 with TRBJ2-7; the tabulated D call, TRBD1, remains unverified against the DNA. TRBV21-1 is a listed pseudogene. The CDR3 runs to 14 residues. CDR3: CASSNTGQGCEQYF. CDR3 in DNA: TGTGCCAGCAGTAACACCGGACAGGGTTGCGAGCAGTACTTC.

The V gene is TRBV12-5, the J gene TRBJ1-1; 9 bases fit TRBD1. CDR3 length equals 13 residues. With 9 bases clipped from V and 4 bases from J, the junction kept 6 bases outside the gene matches. Looked up from germline, CDR1 is LGHNT and CDR2 is FRNRAP. The CDR3 DNA reads TGTGCTAGCCGGGACAGGGTTGGCACTGAAGCTTTCTTT. As protein: CASRDRVGTEAFF. Together with reference TRBV12-5 and TRBJ1-1, the CDR3 gives the full variable domain: DARVTQTPRHKVTEMGQEVTMRCQPILGHNTVFWYRQTMMQGLELLAYFRNRAPLDDSGMPKDRFSAEMPDATLATLKIQPSEPRDSAVYFCASRDRVGTEAFFGQGTRLTVV.

The chain's CDR3 is CASSHTGKNTEAFF. The CDR3, as DNA: TGTGCCAGCAGCCATACAGGAAAGAACACTGAAGCTTTCTTT. The chain combines TRBV7-9 with TRBJ1-1; possible D gene TRBD1, 5 bases. Trimming pared 5 bases from V and 1 base from J, leaving 11 bases between. Germline CDR1 reads SEHNR; CDR2 reads FQNEAQ (reference sequence). The CDR3 loop spans 14 amino acids.

V gene TRBV7-2 combines with J gene TRBJ2-7; TRBD2 agrees at 13 bases. In germline, CDR1 is SGHTA, CDR2 FQGNSA. The CDR3 runs to 13 residues. Trimming cost V 1 base and J 12 bases; bases outside gene matches: 3. The CDR3 DNA is TGTGCCAGCAGCTTAGGGGGACTAGCGGGGTTGTACTTC. Protein sequence: CASSLGGLAGLYF.

This clonotype occurred a few times. CDR3 nucleotides: TGCAGCGTTGATTTTGGGTTGGACGAGCAGTACTTC. Translating gives CSVDFGLDEQYF. The chain uses TRBV29-1 and TRBJ2-7, with unresolved D. Germline values: CDR1 SQVTM, CDR2 ANQGSEA. The CDR3 runs to 12 residues. Trimming took 3 bases from V and 5 from J, leaving 11 bases between them.

This clonotype was counted ten times or more. The chain carries TRBV5-1 and TRBJ2-1; D remains unclear. The CDR3 runs to 16 residues. Trimming shortened V by 3 bases and J by 4 bases, and 17 bases separated the two germline ends. The germline V gene encodes CDR1 SGHRS and CDR2 YFSETQ. The CDR3 region has the DNA TGCGCCAGCAGCTCCGTCACGATTTCTGGATACAATGAGCAGTTCTTC. Its protein is CASSSVTISGYNEQFF.

The J gene is TRBJ1-1, the V gene TRBV27; 9 nucleotides align to TRBD1. V lost 5 bases to trimming and J lost 3 bases; unmatched junction nucleotides: 7. Germline V gene sequence: CDR1 MNHEY, CDR2 SMNVEV (reference sequence). This CDR3 has 15 residues. CDR3 protein: CASSLQGALDTEAFF. CDR3 DNA: TGTGCCAGCAGTCTACAGGGGGCGCTGGACACTGAAGCTTTCTTT.

This clonotype has a handful of counts. The V gene is TRBV11-2, the J gene TRBJ1-6; D not resolved. Germline V gene lookup returns CDR1 SGHAT and CDR2 FQNNGV. This CDR3 spans 13 amino acids. Trimming stripped 4 bases from V and 8 bases from J, with 9 bases between. CDR3 in amino acids: CASSSRTDSPLHF. The CDR3 DNA reads TGTGCCAGCAGCTCGAGGACGGATTCACCCCTCCACTTT.

The J gene is TRBJ2-4, the V gene TRBV5-4; tentatively, D is TRBD1 or TRBD2 (5 bases each). Germline CDR1 is SGHNT and CDR2 is YYREEE (reference sequence). The V end lost 4 bases, the J end lost 2 bases, and 19 bases lay between the germline ends. There are 17 residues in the CDR3. The DNA of the CDR3 is TGTGCCAGCAGCCCCGGGGACGGGTTTGAGACCAAAAACATTCAGTACTTC. Translation gives CASSPGDGFETKNIQYF.

This chain joins TRBV7-2 and TRBJ2-2; D perhaps matches TRBD2 (5 bases). The CDR3 runs to 17 residues. CDR1 is SGHTA and CDR2 is FQGNSA in the germline V gene. Trimming took off 2 bases at V and 6 bases at J, with 19 bases between the two ends. The CDR3 DNA reads TGTGCCAGCAGCTTATGGTGGGCTAGCTCCGAGGCCGGGGAGCTGTTTTTT. This gives the protein CASSLWWASSEAGELFF.

This sequence joins TRBV5-1 and TRBJ2-6; maybe TRBD1 (7 bases). Germline loops: CDR1 SGHRS, CDR2 YFSETQ. The CDR3 is made up of 16 amino acids. Trimming removed 6 bases at V and 0 bases at J, with 13 bases between. The CDR3 is CASMEGAGSGANVLTF. The CDR3, as DNA: TGCGCCAGCATGGAGGGGGCTGGCTCTGGGGCCAACGTCCTGACTTTC.

This clonotype showed up many times. This chain joins TRBV5-5 and TRBJ1-1, with D unclear. This CDR3 is 15 amino acids long. Between the trimmed V and J ends, which lost 0 bases and 5 bases, there was a span of 14 bases. Germline V gene sequence: CDR1 SGHKS, CDR2 YYEKEE (reference sequence). In DNA form, the CDR3 reads TGTGCCAGCAGCTTGGAGGCGGTCAGGACGACTGAAGCTTTCTTT. It encodes CASSLEAVRTTEAFF.

This chain joins TRBV5-6 and TRBJ2-1; TRBD1 might be the D (6 bases). The CDR3 covers 14 residues. Germline lookup yields CDR1 SGHDT and CDR2 YYEEEE. Trimming stripped 6 bases from V and 4 bases from J, with 14 bases between. In DNA, the CDR3 is TGTGCCAGCAACTTTGTGGGGGCGTACAATGAGCAGTTCTTC. Translated, it gives CASNFVGAYNEQFF.

This clonotype was found a few times. The rearrangement links TRBV5-1 to TRBJ2-7; 16 positions match TRBD2. After removal of 4 bases from V and 2 bases from J, the junction contained 6 bases not matched to a gene. This CDR3 comprises 17 residues. CDR1 and CDR2 from the germline V gene are SGHRS and YFSETQ. The CDR3 sequence: CASSLGTSGRATYEQYF. The DNA for the CDR3 is TGCGCCAGCAGCCTCGGGACTAGCGGGAGGGCTACCTACGAGCAGTACTTC.

This clonotype was seen more than once but under ten times. The chain links TRBV29-1 to TRBJ2-2; the D call may be TRBD1 or TRBD2 (5 bases each). The CDR3 runs 12 residues. V lost 6 bases and J lost 4, with 9 bases in between. The V gene's germline CDR1 is SQVTM and CDR2 ANQGSEA. The CDR3 DNA reads TGCAGCGTGGGACCCAGCACCGGGGAGCTGTTTTTT. This sequence encodes CSVGPSTGELFF.

This clonotype was counted only a few times. The rearrangement uses TRBV7-9 and TRBJ1-4; 8 nucleotides match TRBD1. Germline lookup yields CDR1 SEHNR and CDR2 FQNEAQ (reference sequence). V trimming: 5 bases; J trimming: 4 bases; junction bases outside the gene matches: 3. The CDR3 consists of 14 residues. This CDR3 is CASSRDRLNEKLFF. The CDR3 DNA reads TGTGCCAGCAGCAGGGACAGGCTTAATGAAAAACTGTTTTTT.

The chain has TRBV5-1 and TRBJ1-2; D is unclear. This CDR3 has 14 residues. Germline V gene data show CDR1 as SGHRS and CDR2 as YFSETQ. V was cut by 1 base and J by 6 bases, with 13 bases left in between. The CDR3 loop reads CASSLNYRYDGYTF. CDR3 in DNA: TGCGCCAGCAGCTTGAATTACAGATACGATGGCTACACCTTC. The full variable domain, completed using reference TRBV5-1 and TRBJ1-2, is KAGVTQTPRYLIKTRGQQVTLSCSPISGHRSVSWYQQTPGQGLQFLFEYFSETQRNKGNFPGRFSGRQFSNSRSEMNVSTLELGDSALYLCASSLNYRYDGYTFGSGTRLTVV.

This clonotype was observed many times. The genes are TRBV11-2 and TRBJ2-3; 7 bases line up with TRBD2. The CDR3 has 15 residues. Germline CDR1 SGHAT, CDR2 FQNNGV. V lost 5 bases, J lost 2 bases, and 7 bases stayed unmatched. This CDR3 is CASSLQQRDTDTQYF. In DNA form, the CDR3 reads TGTGCCAGCAGCCTCCAACAGCGGGACACAGATACGCAGTATTTT.

The rearrangement uses TRBV20-1 and TRBJ2-7; D tentatively fits TRBD1 or TRBD2 (5 bases each). The CDR3 sequence is 12 residues long. Germline V CDR1 and CDR2: DFQATT, SNEGSKA (reference sequence). The ends were cut back, 4 bases at V and 4 bases at J, with 11 bases in the middle. CDR3 in amino acids: CSATGTVYEQYF. DNA of the CDR3: TGCAGTGCTACCGGGACGGTGTACGAGCAGTACTTC.

This clonotype turned up a few times. This chain joins TRBV29-1 and TRBJ2-7; D assignment may be TRBD1 or TRBD2 (5 bases each). In germline, CDR1 is SQVTM, CDR2 ANQGSEA. Trimming cost V 7 bases and J 6 bases, with 16 bases left between them. The CDR3 runs to 12 residues. CDR3 DNA sequence: TGCAGCGGGCAGGGACCAAGGGGCGAGCAGTACTTC. It translates to CSGQGPRGEQYF.

This clonotype was observed a few times. The chain recombines TRBV5-1 with TRBJ1-4; D uncertain. Trimming stripped 3 bases from V and 5 bases from J, with 11 bases between. The CDR3 runs to 14 residues. CDR1 SGHRS and CDR2 YFSETQ come from the germline V gene. The CDR3, as DNA: TGCGCCAGCAGCTCCGGACGCGGGAATGAAAAACTGTTTTTT. Protein sequence: CASSSGRGNEKLFF.

The chain is built from TRBV20-1 and TRBJ2-7; 7 nucleotides agree with TRBD1. Germline V CDR1 and CDR2: DFQATT, SNEGSKA (reference sequence). This CDR3 spans 13 amino acids. V lost 6 bases and J lost 0; bases outside the gene matches: 5. CDR3 in amino acids: CSAETGSSYEQYF. CDR3 nucleotide sequence: TGCAGTGCCGAGACAGGGAGCTCCTACGAGCAGTACTTC.

The V gene is TRBV4-3, the J gene TRBJ2-2, with a possible D match to TRBD2 (5 bases). The CDR3 loop spans 16 amino acids. Trimming cost V 0 bases and J 4 bases, with 12 bases left between them. CDR1 is LGHNA, CDR2 YSLEER, per germline. The CDR3 loop reads CASSQDLSAGTGELFF. DNA for the CDR3: TGCGCCAGCAGCCAAGATCTTTCGGCGGGCACCGGGGAGCTGTTTTTT.

This chain uses TRBV5-5 with TRBJ2-7; 7 bases line up with TRBD1. The CDR3 contains 16 residues. V lost 4 bases and J lost 4; bases outside the gene matches: 14. The germline V gene has CDR1 SGHKS and CDR2 YYEKEE (reference sequence). CDR3 DNA: TGTGCCAGCAGCCCGTTGGGGACAGTTTCCCTTTACGAGCAGTACTTC. Translating gives CASSPLGTVSLYEQYF.

J is TRBJ2-7 and V is TRBV29-1; a weak D match, TRBD1 (6 bases). Between the trimmed V and J ends, which lost 0 bases and 3 bases, there was a span of 18 bases. This CDR3 contains 16 residues. In germline, CDR1 is SQVTM, CDR2 ANQGSEA. CDR3 region: CSVEDLSGAGYYEQYF. The CDR3 nucleotides are TGCAGCGTTGAAGATTTGTCAGGGGCCGGATACTACGAGCAGTACTTC.